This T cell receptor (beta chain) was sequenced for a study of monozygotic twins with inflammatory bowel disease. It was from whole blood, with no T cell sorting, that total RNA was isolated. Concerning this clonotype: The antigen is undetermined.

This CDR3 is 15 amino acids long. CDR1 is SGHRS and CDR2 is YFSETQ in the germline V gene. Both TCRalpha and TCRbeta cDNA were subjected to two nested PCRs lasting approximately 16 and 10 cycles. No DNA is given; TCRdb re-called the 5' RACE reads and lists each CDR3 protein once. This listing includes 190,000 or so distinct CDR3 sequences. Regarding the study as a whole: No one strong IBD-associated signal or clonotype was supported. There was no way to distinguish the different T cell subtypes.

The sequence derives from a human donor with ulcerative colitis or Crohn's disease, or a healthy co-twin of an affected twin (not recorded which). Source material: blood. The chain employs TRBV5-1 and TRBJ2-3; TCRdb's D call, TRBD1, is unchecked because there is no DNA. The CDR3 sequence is CASTQYRGGTDTQYF.